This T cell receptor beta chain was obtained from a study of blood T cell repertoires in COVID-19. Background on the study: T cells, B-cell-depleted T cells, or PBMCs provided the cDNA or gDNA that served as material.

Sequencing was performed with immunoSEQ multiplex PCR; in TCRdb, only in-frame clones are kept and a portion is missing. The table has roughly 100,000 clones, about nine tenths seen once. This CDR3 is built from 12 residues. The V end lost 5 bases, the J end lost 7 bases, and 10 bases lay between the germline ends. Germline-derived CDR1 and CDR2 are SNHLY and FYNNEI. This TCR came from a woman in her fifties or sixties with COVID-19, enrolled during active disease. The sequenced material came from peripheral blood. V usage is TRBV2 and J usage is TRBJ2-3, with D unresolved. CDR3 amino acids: CASSSDGYTQYF. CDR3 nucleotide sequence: TGTGCCAGCAGTTCCGACGGGTATACGCAGTATTTT.